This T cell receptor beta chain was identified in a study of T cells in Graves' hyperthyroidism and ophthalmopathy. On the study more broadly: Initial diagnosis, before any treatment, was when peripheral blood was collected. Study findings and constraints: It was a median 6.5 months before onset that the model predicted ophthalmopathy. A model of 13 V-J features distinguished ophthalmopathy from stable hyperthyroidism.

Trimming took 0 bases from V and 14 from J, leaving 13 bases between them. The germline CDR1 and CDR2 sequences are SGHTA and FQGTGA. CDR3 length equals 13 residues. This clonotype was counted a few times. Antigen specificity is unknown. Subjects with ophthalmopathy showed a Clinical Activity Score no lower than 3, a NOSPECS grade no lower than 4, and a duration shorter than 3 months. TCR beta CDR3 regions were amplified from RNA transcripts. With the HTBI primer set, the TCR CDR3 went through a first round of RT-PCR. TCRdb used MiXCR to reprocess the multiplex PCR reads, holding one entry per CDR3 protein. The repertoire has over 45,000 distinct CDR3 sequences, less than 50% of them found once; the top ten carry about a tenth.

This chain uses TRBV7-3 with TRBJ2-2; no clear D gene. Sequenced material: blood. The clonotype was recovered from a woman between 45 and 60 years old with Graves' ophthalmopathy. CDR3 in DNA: TGTGCCAGCAGCTTAACGGTCCAGACGGAACTGTTTTTT. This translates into CASSLTVQTELFF.